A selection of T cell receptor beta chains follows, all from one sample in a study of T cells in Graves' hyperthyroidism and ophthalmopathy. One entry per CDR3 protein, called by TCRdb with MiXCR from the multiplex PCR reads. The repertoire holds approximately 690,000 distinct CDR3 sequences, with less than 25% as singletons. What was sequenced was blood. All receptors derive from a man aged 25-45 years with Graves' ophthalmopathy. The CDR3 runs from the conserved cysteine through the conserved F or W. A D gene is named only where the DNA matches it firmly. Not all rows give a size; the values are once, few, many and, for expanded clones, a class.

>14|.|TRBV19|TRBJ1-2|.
TGTGCCAGTAGAACGACAGGATTAGGAGCTGGCTACACCTTC
CASRTTGLGAGYTF
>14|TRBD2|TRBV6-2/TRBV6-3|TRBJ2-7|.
TGTGCCAGCACCTACGAGGTAGCGGGATACGAGCAGTACTTC
CASTYEVAGYEQYF
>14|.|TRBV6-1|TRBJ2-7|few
TGTGCCAGCAGTCTTAAAAAGGGCCGGTACGAGCAGTACTTC
CASSLKKGRYEQYF
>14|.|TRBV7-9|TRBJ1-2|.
TGTGCCAGCAGCTCGGGACTGCTTAACTATGGCTACACCTTC
CASSSGLLNYGYTF
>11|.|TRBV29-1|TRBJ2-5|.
TGCAGCGCAGTGCAACCAGAGACCCAGTACTTC
CSAVQPETQYF
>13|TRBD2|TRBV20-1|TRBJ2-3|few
TGCAGTGCTAATGGACTAGCCGCAGATACGCAGTATTTT
CSANGLAADTQYF
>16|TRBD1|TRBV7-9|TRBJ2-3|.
TGTGCCAGCAGCCTACGGACAGGGGTGAGCACAGATACGCAGTATTTT
CASSLRTGVSTDTQYF
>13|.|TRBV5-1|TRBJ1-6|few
TGCGCCAGCAGCTTGTCCAATAATTCACCCCTCCACTTT
CASSLSNNSPLHF
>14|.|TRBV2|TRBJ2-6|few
TGTGCCAGCGGCAGGTCATGGGGGGCCAACGTCCTGACTTTC
CASGRSWGANVLTF
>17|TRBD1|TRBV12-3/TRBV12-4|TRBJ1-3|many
TGTGCCAGCAGTTTATGGCGGAGGGGGCGTGCTGGAAACACCATATATTTT
CASSLWRRGRAGNTIYF
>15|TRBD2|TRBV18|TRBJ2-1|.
TGTGCCAGCTCACCGACTAGCGGACTCCAGAATGAGCAGTTCTTC
CASSPTSGLQNEQFF
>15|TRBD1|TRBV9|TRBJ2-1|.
TGTGCCAGCAGCGAGGGACAGGGGTCCTACAATGAGCAGTTCTTC
CASSEGQGSYNEQFF